This T cell receptor (beta chain) stems from a study of post-analysis software for immune sequencing data. About the study: The cohort encompassed relapsing-remitting, secondary progressive and progressive-relapsing multiple sclerosis disease courses.

The V gene's germline CDR1 is MNHNS and CDR2 SASEGT. Trimming left V 2 bases short and J 6 bases short, with 7 bases between. This CDR3 is built from 12 residues. Details on this clonotype: Its antigen is unknown.

Study-wide points: The normalized Chao1 diversity of multiple sclerosis patients was significantly lower than that of controls. Clustering by F measure revealed strong co-clustering among samples prepared together in one batch. Comparison of patients with controls showed roughly five TRBV segments more frequent in patients, TRBV5-6, TRBV5-1 and TRBV20-1 among them.

The TCR beta cDNA libraries carried unique molecular identifiers. The yield from roughly 1 to 10 million T cells was 500,000 or so cDNA molecules in total. One entry per CDR3 protein, called by TCRdb with MiXCR from the PCR reads. The sample lists about half a million distinct CDR3 sequences; less than 45% were seen once. The sample taken for sequencing was blood. V gene TRBV6-1 combines with J gene TRBJ2-5; D gene ambiguous. This TCR was recovered from a girl aged 5-17 years with multiple sclerosis. The chain's CDR3 is CASSELGKTQYF. In DNA form, the CDR3 reads TGTGCCAGCAGTGAACTGGGTAAGACCCAGTACTTC.